Following are 30 T cell receptor beta chains from one sample sequenced in a study of cytomegalovirus exposure and HLA in healthy donors (dated by TCRdb to the late 2010s). Library preparation used the immunoSEQ multiplex PCR assay. TCRdb limited this immuneACCESS table to in-frame rearrangements with V and J called. A share of clones is missing; checked studies link under half to unresolved V genes, and the rest is unexplained. The table for this sample lists roughly 130,000 clones; over 85% of them were counted only once. The top ten clones comprise about 3.7% of the sample. The specimen sequenced was PBMCs. The source of these receptors is a man between 25 and 39 years old in good health and CMV-seronegative.

V usage is TRBV7-2 and J usage is TRBJ2-7; D is possibly TRBD1 (5 bases). V gave up 3 bases and J gave up 1 base, with 7 bases separating them. Germline CDR1 is SGHTA and CDR2 is FQGNSA. The CDR3 is 13 amino acids. The CDR3 region is CASSFDRSYEQYF. The CDR3 nucleotides are TGTGCCAGCAGCTTCGACAGATCCTACGAGCAGTACTTC.

The chain employs TRBV27 and TRBJ2-7, with 7 bases lining up with TRBD1. The CDR3 extends over 14 amino acids. V shed 7 bases and J 3 bases; nucleotides not matched to a gene: 9. Germline V lookup: CDR1 MNHEY, CDR2 SMNVEV (reference sequence). The CDR3 bases are TGTGCCAGCACTAATAGGGGACAGATCTACGAGCAGTACTTC. Its protein is CASTNRGQIYEQYF.

V usage is TRBV7-9 and J usage is TRBJ1-1, with 8 nucleotides matching TRBD1. This CDR3 region has 15 residues. The junction had 11 bases not matched to a gene; V was cut back by 5 bases and J by 6 bases. CDR1 is SEHNR, CDR2 FQNEAQ, per germline (reference sequence). The CDR3 coding sequence is TGTGCCAGCAGCCACCCGGACAGGGCGGGTCCTGAAGCTTTCTTT. It yields the protein CASSHPDRAGPEAFF.

This chain links TRBV4-1 with TRBJ2-7; possible D gene TRBD2, 6 bases. CDR1 and CDR2 (germline): MGHRA, YSYEKL. Trimming removed 4 bases from V and 0 bases from J, with 13 bases in between. This CDR3 comprises 15 residues. CDR3 in DNA: TGCGCCAGCAGCCTCGGGACTGCGAGCTCCTACGAGCAGTACTTC. Translated, it gives CASSLGTASSYEQYF.

The chain employs TRBV2 and TRBJ2-7; 10 bases line up with TRBD1. The CDR3 totals 14 residues. Germline lookup yields CDR1 SNHLY and CDR2 FYNNEI. The junction had 6 bases not matched to a gene; V was cut back by 5 bases and J by 5 bases. CDR3 residues: CASSRQGAGNEQYF. In DNA, the CDR3 is TGTGCCAGCAGTCGACAGGGGGCTGGAAACGAGCAGTACTTC.

The rearrangement links TRBV13 to TRBJ1-2, with D possibly matching TRBD1 (6 bases). Germline loops: CDR1 PRHDT, CDR2 FYEKMQ (reference sequence). This CDR3 has 13 amino acids. The V and J ends lost 6 bases and 3 bases respectively, with 11 bases between them. This chain's CDR3 is CASRLRQDYGYTF. The CDR3 region has the DNA TGTGCCAGCAGGCTACGACAGGACTATGGCTACACCTTC.

CDR3 nucleotide sequence: TGTGCCAGCAGCTCCCAAAGAGGGGGGGGCTCGCTTGGCTACACCTTC. It encodes CASSSQRGGGSLGYTF. The chain recombines TRBV7-9 with TRBJ1-2, with D perhaps TRBD1 (6 bases). This CDR3 has 16 residues. V was shortened by 4 bases and J by 7 bases, with 22 bases between the two germline ends. Germline V gene lookup returns CDR1 SEHNR and CDR2 FQNEAQ (reference sequence).

Concerning this clone: At one end, the junction sequence differs from germline, possibly due to a read error. This rearrangement joins TRBV11-2 to TRBJ1-2; D is uncertain. In germline, CDR1 is SGHAT, CDR2 FQNNGV. This CDR3 region has 11 residues. The chain's CDR3 is CASSLGGNMAF. The CDR3 DNA reads TGTGCCAGCAGCTTAGGAGGGAATATGGCCTTC.

This chain links TRBV29-1 with TRBJ2-3; weak D call: TRBD2 (6 bases). The CDR3 length is 13 residues. The germline CDR1 and CDR2 sequences are SQVTM and ANQGSEA. Trimming left V 6 bases short and J 3 bases short, with 13 bases between. The CDR3: CSVLWGVTDTQYF. The CDR3 bases are TGCAGCGTATTGTGGGGGGTTACAGATACGCAGTATTTT.

This clone turned up a few times. This chain joins TRBV21-1 and TRBJ1-2; the DNA was not compared with TRBD1, the D call given in the table. TRBV21-1 is shown as a pseudogene. The CDR3 length is 14 residues. CDR3 in amino acids: CASSNGGQNYGYTF. CDR3 nucleotides: TGTGCCAGCAGCAACGGGGGACAGAACTATGGCTACACCTTC.

This clone was found once. The J gene is TRBJ2-5, the V gene TRBV7-9, with 8 positions matching TRBD2. The germline V gene has CDR1 SEHNR and CDR2 FQNEAQ (reference sequence). The CDR3 sequence is 17 residues long. The V and J ends lost 0 bases and 5 bases, in that order; junction bases with no gene match: 11. CDR3 DNA sequence: TGTGCCAGCAGCTTAGCCCCAGCGGGGGTACGAGGGGAGACCCAGTACTTC. The encoded protein is CASSLAPAGVRGETQYF. Supplemented by reference TRBV7-9 and TRBJ2-5, the full variable domain reads DTGVSQNPRHKITKRGQNVTFRCDPISEHNRLYWYRQTLGQGPEFLTYFQNEAQLEKSRLLSDRFSAERPKGSFSTLEIQRTEQGDSAMYLCASSLAPAGVRGETQYFGPGTRLLVL.

This chain connects TRBV11-2 to TRBJ2-2; D perhaps matches TRBD1 (6 bases). V was clipped by 7 bases and J by 7 bases, with 19 bases between them. This CDR3 contains 15 residues. Germline V gene lookup returns CDR1 SGHAT and CDR2 FQNNGV. This chain's CDR3 is CASKGPQGRVGELFF. CDR3 bases: TGTGCCAGCAAAGGGCCACAGGGACGCGTCGGGGAGCTGTTTTTT. Full variable domain (missing parts from reference TRBV11-2 and TRBJ2-2): EAGVAQSPRYKIIEKRQSVAFWCNPISGHATLYWYQQILGQGPKLLIQFQNNGVVDDSQLPKDRFSAERLKGVDSTLKIQPAKLEDSAVYLCASKGPQGRVGELFFGEGSRLTVL.

The rearrangement links TRBV7-9 to TRBJ2-1, with 8 bases aligning to TRBD1. V lost 5 bases to trimming and J lost 7 bases; unmatched junction nucleotides: 7. CDR1 is SEHNR and CDR2 is FQNEAQ in the germline V gene (reference sequence). There are 14 residues in the CDR3. CDR3 DNA sequence: TGTGCCAGCAGCCTATGGACAGGGAGTAATGAGCAGTTCTTC. It encodes CASSLWTGSNEQFF.

The rearrangement uses TRBV4-2 and TRBJ1-2; D not resolved. The CDR3 runs 14 residues. Trimming pared 1 base from V and 8 bases from J, leaving 14 bases between. Germline loops: CDR1 LGHNA, CDR2 YNFKEQ. The CDR3 bases are TGTGCCAGCAGCCAAGTAACAGAATCTCGGGGCTACACCTTC. It yields the protein CASSQVTESRGYTF.

The rearrangement uses TRBV4-2 and TRBJ2-3; 7 nucleotides align to TRBD2. The germline V gene has CDR1 LGHNA and CDR2 YNFKEQ. V shed 0 bases, J shed 1 base, and the junction held 4 bases outside the gene matches. The CDR3 covers 16 residues. CDR3 sequence reads: CASSQDLSGGTDTQYF. For the CDR3, the DNA is TGTGCCAGCAGCCAAGATCTGAGCGGGGGCACAGATACGCAGTATTTT.

This clone showed up just once. The chain carries TRBV27 and TRBJ1-6; possible D gene TRBD1, 5 bases. Germline values: CDR1 MNHEY, CDR2 SMNVEV (reference sequence). V lost 8 bases, J lost 0 bases, and 8 bases lay in between. The CDR3 spans 14 residues. The CDR3 nucleotides read TGTGCCAGCCGGGGGGGCTCCTATAATTCACCCCTCCACTTT. Residues: CASRGGSYNSPLHF.

The V gene is TRBV5-3, the J gene TRBJ2-7, with 7 nucleotides matching TRBD1. TRBV5-3 is reported as an ORF; its role is uncertain. The CDR3 is made up of 14 amino acids. V lost 2 bases to trimming and J lost 2 bases; unmatched junction nucleotides: 4. The CDR3 DNA sequence: TGTGCCAGAAGCTTCTGGACAGGCCCCTACGAGCAGTACTTC. This codes for CARSFWTGPYEQYF.

The chain recombines TRBV9 with TRBJ1-2; 7 bases fit TRBD1. The J segment lost 3 bases and the V segment lost 4 bases, leaving 6 bases of the junction unmatched. Germline-derived CDR1 and CDR2 are SGDLS and YYNGEE. CDR3 length equals 14 residues. The CDR3 region is CASSPGQDYYGYTF. The CDR3 DNA sequence: TGTGCCAGCAGCCCAGGACAGGATTACTATGGCTACACCTTC. Full variable domain (remainder filled in from reference TRBV9 and TRBJ1-2): DSGVTQTPKHLITATGQRVTLRCSPRSGDLSVYWYQQSLDQGLQFLIQYYNGEERAKGNILERFSAQQFPDLHSELNLSSLELGDSALYFCASSPGQDYYGYTFGSGTRLTVV.

Regarding this clone: Other DNA sequences in this sample translate to the same CDR3. The chain has TRBV27 and TRBJ2-2; the D gene is possibly TRBD2 (6 bases). This CDR3 spans 13 amino acids. The V end lost 2 bases, the J end lost 6 bases, and 7 bases lay between the germline ends. Germline CDR1 MNHEY, CDR2 SMNVEV (reference sequence). CDR3 sequence (DNA): TGTGCCAGCAGTTTAGGGGGGTCCGGGGAGCTGTTTTTT. Translation gives CASSLGGSGELFF.

The V gene is TRBV5-1, the J gene TRBJ2-2; D remains unclear. V lost 0 bases and J lost 5, with 11 bases in between. From germline, CDR1 is SGHRS and CDR2 YFSETQ. The CDR3 runs to 15 residues. The CDR3 sequence: CASSLGNLGTGELFF. The CDR3 region has the DNA TGCGCCAGCAGCTTGGGAAATCTCGGGACCGGGGAGCTGTTTTTT.

This chain uses TRBV5-5 with TRBJ1-2; D is possibly TRBD1 (6 bases). The CDR3 spans 15 residues. V was pared by 2 bases and J by 5 bases, with 16 bases between. The germline V gene has CDR1 SGHKS and CDR2 YYEKEE (reference sequence). Here the CDR3 reads CASSLDQGLWYGYTF. The DNA for the CDR3 is TGTGCCAGCAGCTTAGACCAGGGGTTATGGTATGGCTACACCTTC.

The gene calls are TRBV19 and TRBJ1-2, with D possibly TRBD1 on 6 matching bases. Trimming removed 5 bases at V and 5 bases at J, with 18 bases between. CDR3 length equals 15 residues. From germline, CDR1 is LNHDA and CDR2 SQIVND (reference sequence). CDR3: CASSHDRVGAYGYTF. CDR3 in DNA: TGTGCCAGTAGTCATGACCGGGTGGGGGCTTATGGCTACACCTTC.

The gene calls are TRBV5-1 and TRBJ2-3; TRBD1 is a possible D gene (6 bases). The germline gives CDR1 SGHRS, CDR2 YFSETQ. Trimming stripped 4 bases from V and 0 bases from J, with 12 bases between. The CDR3 has 15 amino acids. The CDR3 is CASSQGQSSTDTQYF. The CDR3 DNA is TGCGCCAGCAGCCAAGGACAGTCAAGCACAGATACGCAGTATTTT.

The CDR3: CAISSGNSPLHF. The CDR3 bases are TGTGCCATCAGTAGCGGTAATTCACCCCTCCACTTT. The chain is built from TRBV10-3 and TRBJ1-6; D remains ambiguous. There are 12 residues in the CDR3. Germline V gene data show CDR1 as ENHRY and CDR2 as SYGVKD. Between the trimmed V and J ends, which lost 5 bases and 6 bases, there was a span of 5 bases.

V gene TRBV19 combines with J gene TRBJ2-4; D ambiguous. The CDR3 contains 15 residues. V shed 5 bases and J shed 0 bases, with 11 bases lying between them. Germline lookup yields CDR1 LNHDA and CDR2 SQIVND (reference sequence). The CDR3 DNA reads TGTGCCAGTAGTCCCCGGTCACTAGCCAAAAACATTCAGTACTTC. Translation: CASSPRSLAKNIQYF. Drawing the rest from reference TRBV19 and TRBJ2-4, the complete variable domain is DGGITQSPKYLFRKEGQNVTLSCEQNLNHDAMYWYRQDPGQGLRLIYYSQIVNDFQKGDIAEGYSVSREKKESFPLTVTSAQKNPTAFYLCASSPRSLAKNIQYFGAGTRLSVL.

The V gene is TRBV18, the J gene TRBJ2-7; weak D call: TRBD2 (6 bases). Between the trimmed V and J ends, which lost 3 bases and 2 bases, there was a span of 14 bases. From germline, CDR1 is KGHSH and CDR2 LQKENI. The CDR3 runs 15 residues. In DNA form, the CDR3 reads TGTGCCAGCTCACCCCGGGACGGGGGTACCTACGAGCAGTACTTC. The encoded protein is CASSPRDGGTYEQYF.

The chain joins TRBV28 to TRBJ2-7, with D perhaps TRBD2 (6 bases). V lost 7 bases, J lost 2 bases, and 9 bases lay in between. This CDR3 has 12 residues. The germline V gene has CDR1 MDHEN and CDR2 SYDVKM. The CDR3: CASTGETYEQYF. In DNA, the CDR3 is TGTGCCAGCACGGGGGAAACCTACGAGCAGTACTTC. The whole variable domain, filled in from reference TRBV28 and TRBJ2-7, reads DVKVTQSSRYLVKRTGEKVFLECVQDMDHENMFWYRQDPGLGLRLIYFSYDVKMKEKGDIPEGYSVSREKKERFSLILESASTNQTSMYLCASTGETYEQYFGPGTRLTVT.

The rearrangement links TRBV2 to TRBJ1-1; 7 nucleotides match TRBD1. The CDR3 consists of 13 residues. Germline CDR1 is SNHLY and CDR2 is FYNNEI. V was clipped by 5 bases and J by 3 bases; unmatched bases: 3. The CDR3 sequence: CASSTQGDTEAFF. DNA for the CDR3: TGTGCCAGCAGTACCCAGGGGGACACTGAAGCTTTCTTT.

The chain employs TRBV6-1 and TRBJ1-2; 11 bases fit TRBD1. Looked up from germline, CDR1 is MNHNS and CDR2 is SASEGT. The junction had 3 bases not matched to a gene; V was cut back by 6 bases and J by 0 bases. The CDR3 spans 15 residues. This CDR3 is CASRDRGQSNYGYTF. CDR3 nucleotide sequence: TGTGCCAGCAGGGACAGGGGGCAGTCTAACTATGGCTACACCTTC.

CDR3 loop: CASSLASGSRNQPQHF. Here the CDR3 DNA reads TGTGCCAGCAGCTTGGCGTCGGGGTCCCGGAATCAGCCCCAGCATTTT. The V gene is TRBV5-6, the J gene TRBJ1-5, with D hard to call. V lost 0 bases and J 4 bases, leaving 14 bases between the germline ends. Germline CDR1 SGHDT, CDR2 YYEEEE. This CDR3 is built from 16 residues.